The next 27 T cell receptor beta chains were all read from a single sample in a study of blood T cell repertoires in COVID-19. Using immunoSEQ multiplex PCR, the repertoire was profiled, and TCRdb retains in-frame clones only, with some absent. The repertoire has roughly 200,000 clones, approximately 87% of them found once; the top ten carry about 6.2%. Sequenced material: peripheral blood. All receptors come from a man aged 55 to 70 who had recovered from COVID-19.

The rearrangement links TRBV5-1 to TRBJ2-4; D is possibly TRBD1 (6 bases). The CDR3 is 17 residues long. Trimming shortened V by 0 bases and J by 0 bases, and 13 bases separated the two germline ends. Germline V gene lookup returns CDR1 SGHRS and CDR2 YFSETQ. For the CDR3, the DNA is TGCGCCAGCAGCTTGGCGGGACAAGGGGTAGCCAAAAACATTCAGTACTTC. Translating gives CASSLAGQGVAKNIQYF.

The chain is built from TRBV7-6 and TRBJ2-7; D is perhaps TRBD1 (6 bases). Trimming pared 3 bases from V and 5 bases from J, leaving 17 bases between. CDR1 and CDR2 from the germline V gene are SGHVS and FNYEAQ. The CDR3 runs to 15 residues. The CDR3 DNA sequence: TGTGCCAGCAGCTTTTCCACAGGGTCCCTCGACGAGCAGTACTTC. This codes for CASSFSTGSLDEQYF.

This clone was seen only once. This sequence joins TRBV19 and TRBJ1-1; no clear D. This CDR3 is 13 amino acids long. V was shortened by 7 bases and J by 4 bases, with 13 bases between the two germline ends. Germline CDR1 is LNHDA and CDR2 is SQIVND (reference sequence). The CDR3 coding sequence is TGTGCCAGTACCCACTCGAGCGGCACTGAAGCTTTCTTT. Its translation is CASTHSSGTEAFF.

This clone was seen once. This rearrangement joins TRBV10-3 to TRBJ1-2; D gene ambiguous. The V gene's germline CDR1 is ENHRY and CDR2 SYGVKD. The V end was cut by 3 bases, the J end by 5 bases, with 7 bases between. The CDR3 runs to 12 residues. CDR3 loop: CAISDSGYGYTF. The CDR3 DNA reads as TGTGCCATCAGTGACAGCGGTTATGGCTACACCTTC.

There are a few counts of this clone. The rearrangement uses TRBV3-1 (or the pseudogene TRBV3-2) and TRBJ2-5; D gene uncertain. Germline V gene data show CDR1 as LGHDT and CDR2 as YNNKEL (reference sequence). CDR3 size: 13 residues. With 0 bases removed from V and 7 bases from J, the gap between germline ends came to 9 bases. In DNA form, the CDR3 reads TGTGCCAGCAGCCAAGATACTTCTGGGACCCAGTACTTC. Translated: CASSQDTSGTQYF.

The genes are TRBV25-1 and TRBJ2-3, with D perhaps matching TRBD2 (5 bases). This CDR3 has 14 amino acids. Germline CDR1 MGHDK, CDR2 SYGVNS. Deletions cut 2 bases from V and 4 bases from J, with 10 bases between. CDR3: CASSERGLADTQYF. The CDR3 nucleotides are TGTGCCAGCAGTGAACGGGGTTTGGCAGATACGCAGTATTTT.

The genes are TRBV20-1 and TRBJ2-1, with 7 positions matching TRBD1. The CDR3 is made up of 15 amino acids. The V gene end was trimmed by 3 bases and the J gene end by 1 base; junction bases not matched to a gene: 6. Germline-derived CDR1 and CDR2 are DFQATT and SNEGSKA (reference sequence). This chain's CDR3 is CSASQGGGSYNEQFF. The CDR3, as DNA: TGCAGTGCTAGTCAAGGGGGCGGGTCCTACAATGAGCAGTTCTTC.

The chain links TRBV7-9 to TRBJ1-6; TRBD1 might be the D (5 bases). There are 15 residues in the CDR3. Germline values: CDR1 SEHNR, CDR2 FQNEAQ (reference sequence). V was clipped by 0 bases and J by 6 bases, with 9 bases between them. In DNA, the CDR3 is TGTGCCAGCAGCTTAGCCAGGGCCCCTAATTCACCCCTCCACTTT. Residues: CASSLARAPNSPLHF.

The V gene is TRBV5-1, the J gene TRBJ2-1; maybe TRBD2 (5 bases). V was trimmed by 0 bases and J by 5 bases, leaving 9 bases between them. CDR1 is SGHRS, CDR2 YFSETQ, per germline. This CDR3 has 14 amino acids. In DNA form, the CDR3 reads TGCGCCAGCAGCTTGGATCCGGGGAACAATGAGCAGTTCTTC. Its translation: CASSLDPGNNEQFF.

The gene calls are TRBV9 and TRBJ1-1; the match to TRBD1 covers 7 bases. CDR3 length: 15 amino acids. The V gene's germline CDR1 is SGDLS and CDR2 YYNGEE. Losses at the gene ends were 0 bases for V and 5 bases for J; bases not matched to a gene: 7. In DNA, the CDR3 is TGTGCCAGCAGCGTAGATTTACAGGGGACAACTGAAGCTTTCTTT. Protein: CASSVDLQGTTEAFF.

The chain employs TRBV19 and TRBJ2-1, with a possible D match to TRBD2 (5 bases). V was clipped by 5 bases and J by 3 bases, with 8 bases between them. Germline lookup yields CDR1 LNHDA and CDR2 SQIVND (reference sequence). CDR3 length: 13 amino acids. The DNA for the CDR3 is TGTGCCAGTAGTCCGGGAATCTACAATGAGCAGTTCTTC. Encoded protein: CASSPGIYNEQFF. The complete variable domain, with remaining parts taken from reference TRBV19 and TRBJ2-1, reads DGGITQSPKYLFRKEGQNVTLSCEQNLNHDAMYWYRQDPGQGLRLIYYSQIVNDFQKGDIAEGYSVSREKKESFPLTVTSAQKNPTAFYLCASSPGIYNEQFFGPGTRLTVL.

This clone came up a few times. V usage is TRBV9 and J usage is TRBJ2-5; D remains ambiguous. Germline-derived CDR1 and CDR2 are SGDLS and YYNGEE. Trimming removed 0 bases at V and 0 bases at J, with 6 bases between. The CDR3 is 14 residues long. The CDR3 DNA reads TGTGCCAGCAGCGTAGGGGCCCACCAAGAGACCCAGTACTTC. Translated: CASSVGAHQETQYF.

The chain employs TRBV27 and TRBJ2-2, with D possibly TRBD2 on 6 matching bases. The CDR3 length is 17 residues. The V end lost 2 bases, the J end lost 4 bases, and 17 bases lay between the germline ends. Germline assignment: CDR1 MNHEY and CDR2 SMNVEV (reference sequence). The DNA for the CDR3 is TGTGCCAGCAGTTTACTCACCGGGACTCGCCTCACCGGGGAGCTGTTTTTT. Encoded protein: CASSLLTGTRLTGELFF.

This clone was seen a few times. V is TRBV30 and J is TRBJ2-3; perhaps TRBD2 as D (6 bases). The CDR3 extends over 16 amino acids. Germline assignment: CDR1 GTSNPN and CDR2 SVGIG (reference sequence). The germline V and J ends were trimmed by 0 bases and 2 bases, with 15 bases remaining between them. In DNA, the CDR3 is TGTGCCTGGAGTGTACTTAGCGGCACCAACACAGATACGCAGTATTTT. It is translated as CAWSVLSGTNTDTQYF.

A few counts support this clone. This chain uses TRBV6-2 or TRBV6-3 with TRBJ2-3; 8 bases fit TRBD1. The CDR3 consists of 15 residues. Unmatched junction bases numbered 5, after V lost 4 bases and J lost 2 bases. Germline V lookup: CDR1 MNHEY, CDR2 SVGEGT. CDR3 amino acids: CASSSGTGHTDTQYF. For the CDR3, the DNA is TGTGCCAGCAGTTCCGGGACAGGACACACAGATACGCAGTATTTT.

V is TRBV11-3 and J is TRBJ2-3, with 7 bases fitting TRBD2. V trimming: 3 bases; J trimming: 0 bases; junction bases outside the gene matches: 6. CDR1 is SGHNT and CDR2 is YENEEA in the germline V gene. The CDR3 runs to 16 residues. CDR3 loop: CASSFGGGRSTDTQYF. Here the CDR3 DNA reads TGTGCCAGCAGCTTCGGCGGGGGACGGAGCACAGATACGCAGTATTTT.

This rearrangement joins TRBV11-2 to TRBJ1-1; no definite D call. The length of the CDR3 is 15 residues. The germline V gene encodes CDR1 SGHAT and CDR2 FQNNGV. Trimming took 0 bases from V and 0 from J, leaving 8 bases between them. The CDR3 region is CASSLDIPVNTEAFF. As DNA, the CDR3 is TGTGCCAGCAGCTTAGATATACCGGTGAACACTGAAGCTTTCTTT. Supplemented by reference TRBV11-2 and TRBJ1-1, the full variable domain reads EAGVAQSPRYKIIEKRQSVAFWCNPISGHATLYWYQQILGQGPKLLIQFQNNGVVDDSQLPKDRFSAERLKGVDSTLKIQPAKLEDSAVYLCASSLDIPVNTEAFFGQGTRLTVV.

The rearrangement links TRBV5-1 to TRBJ1-1, with 10 bases identical to TRBD1. Germline CDR1 reads SGHRS; CDR2 reads YFSETQ. The CDR3 totals 15 residues. V was clipped by 4 bases and J by 6 bases; unmatched bases: 9. CDR3 bases: TGCGCCAGCAGCAGGGACAGGGGTGGTTTGGCTGAAGCTTTCTTT. It encodes CASSRDRGGLAEAFF.

V is TRBV7-2 and J is TRBJ2-1, with 12 bases identical to TRBD2. The germline V gene has CDR1 SGHTA and CDR2 FQGNSA. The J segment lost 10 bases and the V segment lost 0 bases, leaving 7 bases of the junction unmatched. This CDR3 is built from 16 residues. CDR3 in amino acids: CASSLALAGGPGEQFF. CDR3 nucleotides: TGTGCCAGCAGCTTAGCCCTAGCGGGGGGGCCAGGGGAGCAGTTCTTC.

This chain joins TRBV5-1 and TRBJ2-7, with 8 positions matching TRBD1. This CDR3 is built from 16 residues. Germline CDR1 reads SGHRS; CDR2 reads YFSETQ. The J segment lost 2 bases and the V segment lost 4 bases, leaving 11 bases of the junction unmatched. CDR3 DNA: TGCGCCAGCAGCGTGGGGTGGGGACAGGCCACCTACGAGCAGTACTTC. It is translated as CASSVGWGQATYEQYF.

The CDR3 region is CASSPLEAKGPKDTQYF. The CDR3, as DNA: TGTGCCAGCTCACCCCTCGAGGCAAAGGGGCCAAAAGATACGCAGTATTTT. J is TRBJ2-3 and V is TRBV18; D may be TRBD1 (5 bases). The germline CDR1 and CDR2 sequences are KGHSH and LQKENI. With 3 bases removed from V and 5 bases from J, the gap between germline ends came to 21 bases. The CDR3 loop spans 17 amino acids.

In its sample, this clone was seen a few times. The chain uses TRBV10-3 and TRBJ2-1; 8 nucleotides line up with TRBD2. Germline CDR1 ENHRY, CDR2 SYGVKD. V lost 6 bases to trimming and J lost 4 bases; unmatched junction nucleotides: 5. The CDR3 sequence is 14 residues long. The CDR3, as DNA: TGTGCCATCAGCGCCTTAGCGGGGTACAATGAGCAGTTCTTC. This encodes CAISALAGYNEQFF.

V usage is TRBV18 and J usage is TRBJ1-5; weak D call: TRBD1 (6 bases). The CDR3 contains 15 residues. Trimming stripped 4 bases from V and 0 bases from J, with 10 bases between. The germline CDR1 and CDR2 sequences are KGHSH and LQKENI. The CDR3 spells CASSRDNLSNQPQHF. The CDR3 DNA reads as TGTGCCAGCTCACGGGACAATCTTAGCAATCAGCCCCAGCATTTT.

In its sample, this clone was seen once. The J gene is TRBJ2-5, the V gene TRBV10-3; D may be TRBD1 (6 bases). This CDR3 comprises 15 residues. Trimming removed 2 bases at V and 2 bases at J, with 12 bases between. Germline assignment: CDR1 ENHRY and CDR2 SYGVKD. In DNA, the CDR3 is TGTGCCATCAGTGAGGATGGAGGACAGCAAGAGACCCAGTACTTC. This gives the protein CAISEDGGQQETQYF.

This chain joins TRBV27 and TRBJ1-1, with D unresolved. Germline V lookup: CDR1 MNHEY, CDR2 SMNVEV (reference sequence). The V end was cut by 11 bases, the J end by 1 base, with 8 bases between. The CDR3 runs 11 residues. CDR3 region: CAARKNTEAFF. The CDR3 bases are TGTGCCGCCAGGAAGAACACTGAAGCTTTCTTT.

The V call is TRBV9, the J call TRBJ2-3, with TRBD2 matching 7 bases. The CDR3 loop spans 15 amino acids. CDR1 SGDLS and CDR2 YYNGEE come from the germline V gene. V dropped 2 bases and J dropped 0; count of bases not matched to a gene: 3. CDR3 nucleotide sequence: TGTGCCAGCAGCGTTGGCGGGAGCAGCACAGATACGCAGTATTTT. Protein sequence: CASSVGGSSTDTQYF.

The chain links TRBV9 to TRBJ2-1, with D tentatively TRBD2 (6 bases). The V end lost 4 bases, the J end lost 12 bases, and 17 bases lay between the germline ends. This CDR3 region has 13 residues. CDR1 and CDR2 from the germline V gene are SGDLS and YYNGEE. The CDR3 here is CASSPTPYSGQFF. For the CDR3, the DNA is TGTGCCAGCAGCCCGACGCCCTATAGCGGGCAGTTCTTC.